The 10 T cell receptor beta chains below come from one sample, sequenced in a study of OX40 agonist ivuxolimab in advanced cancers. Library method: the immunoSEQ multiplex PCR assay. TCRdb carries this immuneACCESS record with in-frame sequences only. Its versions omit some clonotypes, under half of them owing to an unresolved V gene in the studies checked, with the rest unexplained. This sample comprises 60,000 or so clones, around 83% of them detected only once. In total, the top ten clones hold about 1% of the sample. This material consisted of CD4+ or CD8+ T cells sorted from blood, taken in a trial of the OX40 agonist ivuxolimab. The receptor source for this set is an adult with an advanced solid tumor such as melanoma, head and neck, liver or kidney cancer.

This chain links TRBV18 with TRBJ1-1; perhaps TRBD1 as D (5 bases). The ends were cut back, 3 bases at V and 3 bases at J, with 11 bases in the middle. The germline V gene has CDR1 KGHSH and CDR2 LQKENI. This CDR3 has 14 residues. CDR3 amino acids: CASSPQGGYTEAFF. In nucleotides, the CDR3 is TGTGCCAGCTCACCGCAGGGAGGGTACACTGAAGCTTTCTTT. Full variable domain (rest looked up from reference TRBV18 and TRBJ1-1): NAGVMQNPRHLVRRRGQEARLRCSPMKGHSHVYWYRQLPEEGLKFMVYLQKENIIDESGMPKERFSAEFPKEGPSILRIQQVVRGDSAAYFCASSPQGGYTEAFFGQGTRLTVV.

V usage is TRBV4-1 and J usage is TRBJ2-5; the D gene is possibly TRBD2 (5 bases). Trimming took off 3 bases at V and 2 bases at J, with 10 bases between the two ends. Germline assignment: CDR1 MGHRA and CDR2 YSYEKL. This CDR3 is built from 14 residues. The CDR3 DNA reads TGCGCCAGCAGCCACCCGGACTTTCAAGAGACCCAGTACTTC. This translates into CASSHPDFQETQYF.

The rearrangement uses TRBV18 and TRBJ2-2; D is perhaps TRBD2 (6 bases). CDR3 size: 16 residues. V gave up 5 bases and J gave up 0 bases, with 13 bases separating them. Germline V CDR1 and CDR2: KGHSH, LQKENI. Written as DNA, the CDR3 is TGTGCCAGCTCATCTAAGGGGAGGACGAACACCGGGGAGCTGTTTTTT. It translates to CASSSKGRTNTGELFF. Combining the CDR3 with reference TRBV18 and TRBJ2-2 gives the whole variable domain NAGVMQNPRHLVRRRGQEARLRCSPMKGHSHVYWYRQLPEEGLKFMVYLQKENIIDESGMPKERFSAEFPKEGPSILRIQQVVRGDSAAYFCASSSKGRTNTGELFFGEGSRLTVL.

Here the CDR3 reads CASSQDGGLGNQPQHF. The CDR3 region has the DNA TGCGCCAGCAGCCAAGATGGTGGATTAGGCAATCAGCCCCAGCATTTT. The J gene is TRBJ1-5, the V gene TRBV4-1; D is ambiguous. Germline V gene data show CDR1 as MGHRA and CDR2 as YSYEKL. V was trimmed by 0 bases and J by 2 bases, leaving 11 bases between them. The CDR3 totals 16 residues.

This clone was seen once. The chain recombines TRBV5-1 with TRBJ2-3, with D possibly matching TRBD2 (6 bases). Germline V gene data show CDR1 as SGHRS and CDR2 as YFSETQ. V lost 0 bases to trimming and J lost 5 bases, with 10 bases between them. The CDR3 covers 14 residues. The CDR3 region has the DNA TGCGCCAGCAGCTTGGGCCGGGAGAGAGATACGCAGTATTTT. It specifies CASSLGRERDTQYF. Drawing the rest from reference TRBV5-1 and TRBJ2-3, the complete variable domain is KAGVTQTPRYLIKTRGQQVTLSCSPISGHRSVSWYQQTPGQGLQFLFEYFSETQRNKGNFPGRFSGRQFSNSRSEMNVSTLELGDSALYLCASSLGRERDTQYFGPGTRLTVL.

V gene TRBV18 combines with J gene TRBJ1-1, with D perhaps matching TRBD1 (6 bases). The CDR3 totals 16 residues. The germline gives CDR1 KGHSH, CDR2 LQKENI. V was trimmed by 5 bases and J by 5 bases, leaving 21 bases between them. CDR3 residues: CASSLGPTGGGTEAFF. CDR3 DNA sequence: TGTGCCAGCTCATTGGGGCCCACAGGAGGGGGGACTGAAGCTTTCTTT.

V usage is TRBV18 and J usage is TRBJ1-1; D may be TRBD1 (6 bases). Trimming stripped 1 base from V and 11 bases from J, with 11 bases between. CDR1 and CDR2 (germline): KGHSH, LQKENI. This CDR3 contains 12 residues. The chain's CDR3 is CASSPLQGTAFF. In nucleotides, the CDR3 is TGTGCCAGCTCACCACTACAGGGCACGGCTTTCTTT.

The chain employs TRBV30 and TRBJ2-7; a weak D match, TRBD1 (5 bases). This CDR3 spans 13 amino acids. Germline V gene sequence: CDR1 GTSNPN, CDR2 SVGIG (reference sequence). With 5 bases removed from V and 1 base from J, the gap between germline ends came to 12 bases. Written as DNA, the CDR3 is TGTGCCTGGCGTCAACAGGTTTCCTACGAGCAGTACTTC. Translating gives CAWRQQVSYEQYF.

The rearrangement uses TRBV6-5 and TRBJ2-2, with TRBD1 identical over 7 bases. Germline V gene lookup returns CDR1 MNHEY and CDR2 SVGAGI. The CDR3 is made up of 15 amino acids. Germline trimming cut 9 bases from V and 5 bases from J; bases unmatched to any gene: 12. The CDR3: CASRPGQTTTGELFF. CDR3 nucleotides: TGTGCCAGTAGACCGGGACAGACTACTACCGGGGAGCTGTTTTTT.

This chain connects TRBV18 to TRBJ1-1; a weak D match, TRBD1 (5 bases). Germline V gene lookup returns CDR1 KGHSH and CDR2 LQKENI. V gave up 2 bases and J gave up 6 bases, with 13 bases separating them. The CDR3 consists of 14 residues. CDR3 coding DNA: TGTGCCAGCTCACCAGATCAACAGGTGGCTGAAGCTTTCTTT. It is translated as CASSPDQQVAEAFF.